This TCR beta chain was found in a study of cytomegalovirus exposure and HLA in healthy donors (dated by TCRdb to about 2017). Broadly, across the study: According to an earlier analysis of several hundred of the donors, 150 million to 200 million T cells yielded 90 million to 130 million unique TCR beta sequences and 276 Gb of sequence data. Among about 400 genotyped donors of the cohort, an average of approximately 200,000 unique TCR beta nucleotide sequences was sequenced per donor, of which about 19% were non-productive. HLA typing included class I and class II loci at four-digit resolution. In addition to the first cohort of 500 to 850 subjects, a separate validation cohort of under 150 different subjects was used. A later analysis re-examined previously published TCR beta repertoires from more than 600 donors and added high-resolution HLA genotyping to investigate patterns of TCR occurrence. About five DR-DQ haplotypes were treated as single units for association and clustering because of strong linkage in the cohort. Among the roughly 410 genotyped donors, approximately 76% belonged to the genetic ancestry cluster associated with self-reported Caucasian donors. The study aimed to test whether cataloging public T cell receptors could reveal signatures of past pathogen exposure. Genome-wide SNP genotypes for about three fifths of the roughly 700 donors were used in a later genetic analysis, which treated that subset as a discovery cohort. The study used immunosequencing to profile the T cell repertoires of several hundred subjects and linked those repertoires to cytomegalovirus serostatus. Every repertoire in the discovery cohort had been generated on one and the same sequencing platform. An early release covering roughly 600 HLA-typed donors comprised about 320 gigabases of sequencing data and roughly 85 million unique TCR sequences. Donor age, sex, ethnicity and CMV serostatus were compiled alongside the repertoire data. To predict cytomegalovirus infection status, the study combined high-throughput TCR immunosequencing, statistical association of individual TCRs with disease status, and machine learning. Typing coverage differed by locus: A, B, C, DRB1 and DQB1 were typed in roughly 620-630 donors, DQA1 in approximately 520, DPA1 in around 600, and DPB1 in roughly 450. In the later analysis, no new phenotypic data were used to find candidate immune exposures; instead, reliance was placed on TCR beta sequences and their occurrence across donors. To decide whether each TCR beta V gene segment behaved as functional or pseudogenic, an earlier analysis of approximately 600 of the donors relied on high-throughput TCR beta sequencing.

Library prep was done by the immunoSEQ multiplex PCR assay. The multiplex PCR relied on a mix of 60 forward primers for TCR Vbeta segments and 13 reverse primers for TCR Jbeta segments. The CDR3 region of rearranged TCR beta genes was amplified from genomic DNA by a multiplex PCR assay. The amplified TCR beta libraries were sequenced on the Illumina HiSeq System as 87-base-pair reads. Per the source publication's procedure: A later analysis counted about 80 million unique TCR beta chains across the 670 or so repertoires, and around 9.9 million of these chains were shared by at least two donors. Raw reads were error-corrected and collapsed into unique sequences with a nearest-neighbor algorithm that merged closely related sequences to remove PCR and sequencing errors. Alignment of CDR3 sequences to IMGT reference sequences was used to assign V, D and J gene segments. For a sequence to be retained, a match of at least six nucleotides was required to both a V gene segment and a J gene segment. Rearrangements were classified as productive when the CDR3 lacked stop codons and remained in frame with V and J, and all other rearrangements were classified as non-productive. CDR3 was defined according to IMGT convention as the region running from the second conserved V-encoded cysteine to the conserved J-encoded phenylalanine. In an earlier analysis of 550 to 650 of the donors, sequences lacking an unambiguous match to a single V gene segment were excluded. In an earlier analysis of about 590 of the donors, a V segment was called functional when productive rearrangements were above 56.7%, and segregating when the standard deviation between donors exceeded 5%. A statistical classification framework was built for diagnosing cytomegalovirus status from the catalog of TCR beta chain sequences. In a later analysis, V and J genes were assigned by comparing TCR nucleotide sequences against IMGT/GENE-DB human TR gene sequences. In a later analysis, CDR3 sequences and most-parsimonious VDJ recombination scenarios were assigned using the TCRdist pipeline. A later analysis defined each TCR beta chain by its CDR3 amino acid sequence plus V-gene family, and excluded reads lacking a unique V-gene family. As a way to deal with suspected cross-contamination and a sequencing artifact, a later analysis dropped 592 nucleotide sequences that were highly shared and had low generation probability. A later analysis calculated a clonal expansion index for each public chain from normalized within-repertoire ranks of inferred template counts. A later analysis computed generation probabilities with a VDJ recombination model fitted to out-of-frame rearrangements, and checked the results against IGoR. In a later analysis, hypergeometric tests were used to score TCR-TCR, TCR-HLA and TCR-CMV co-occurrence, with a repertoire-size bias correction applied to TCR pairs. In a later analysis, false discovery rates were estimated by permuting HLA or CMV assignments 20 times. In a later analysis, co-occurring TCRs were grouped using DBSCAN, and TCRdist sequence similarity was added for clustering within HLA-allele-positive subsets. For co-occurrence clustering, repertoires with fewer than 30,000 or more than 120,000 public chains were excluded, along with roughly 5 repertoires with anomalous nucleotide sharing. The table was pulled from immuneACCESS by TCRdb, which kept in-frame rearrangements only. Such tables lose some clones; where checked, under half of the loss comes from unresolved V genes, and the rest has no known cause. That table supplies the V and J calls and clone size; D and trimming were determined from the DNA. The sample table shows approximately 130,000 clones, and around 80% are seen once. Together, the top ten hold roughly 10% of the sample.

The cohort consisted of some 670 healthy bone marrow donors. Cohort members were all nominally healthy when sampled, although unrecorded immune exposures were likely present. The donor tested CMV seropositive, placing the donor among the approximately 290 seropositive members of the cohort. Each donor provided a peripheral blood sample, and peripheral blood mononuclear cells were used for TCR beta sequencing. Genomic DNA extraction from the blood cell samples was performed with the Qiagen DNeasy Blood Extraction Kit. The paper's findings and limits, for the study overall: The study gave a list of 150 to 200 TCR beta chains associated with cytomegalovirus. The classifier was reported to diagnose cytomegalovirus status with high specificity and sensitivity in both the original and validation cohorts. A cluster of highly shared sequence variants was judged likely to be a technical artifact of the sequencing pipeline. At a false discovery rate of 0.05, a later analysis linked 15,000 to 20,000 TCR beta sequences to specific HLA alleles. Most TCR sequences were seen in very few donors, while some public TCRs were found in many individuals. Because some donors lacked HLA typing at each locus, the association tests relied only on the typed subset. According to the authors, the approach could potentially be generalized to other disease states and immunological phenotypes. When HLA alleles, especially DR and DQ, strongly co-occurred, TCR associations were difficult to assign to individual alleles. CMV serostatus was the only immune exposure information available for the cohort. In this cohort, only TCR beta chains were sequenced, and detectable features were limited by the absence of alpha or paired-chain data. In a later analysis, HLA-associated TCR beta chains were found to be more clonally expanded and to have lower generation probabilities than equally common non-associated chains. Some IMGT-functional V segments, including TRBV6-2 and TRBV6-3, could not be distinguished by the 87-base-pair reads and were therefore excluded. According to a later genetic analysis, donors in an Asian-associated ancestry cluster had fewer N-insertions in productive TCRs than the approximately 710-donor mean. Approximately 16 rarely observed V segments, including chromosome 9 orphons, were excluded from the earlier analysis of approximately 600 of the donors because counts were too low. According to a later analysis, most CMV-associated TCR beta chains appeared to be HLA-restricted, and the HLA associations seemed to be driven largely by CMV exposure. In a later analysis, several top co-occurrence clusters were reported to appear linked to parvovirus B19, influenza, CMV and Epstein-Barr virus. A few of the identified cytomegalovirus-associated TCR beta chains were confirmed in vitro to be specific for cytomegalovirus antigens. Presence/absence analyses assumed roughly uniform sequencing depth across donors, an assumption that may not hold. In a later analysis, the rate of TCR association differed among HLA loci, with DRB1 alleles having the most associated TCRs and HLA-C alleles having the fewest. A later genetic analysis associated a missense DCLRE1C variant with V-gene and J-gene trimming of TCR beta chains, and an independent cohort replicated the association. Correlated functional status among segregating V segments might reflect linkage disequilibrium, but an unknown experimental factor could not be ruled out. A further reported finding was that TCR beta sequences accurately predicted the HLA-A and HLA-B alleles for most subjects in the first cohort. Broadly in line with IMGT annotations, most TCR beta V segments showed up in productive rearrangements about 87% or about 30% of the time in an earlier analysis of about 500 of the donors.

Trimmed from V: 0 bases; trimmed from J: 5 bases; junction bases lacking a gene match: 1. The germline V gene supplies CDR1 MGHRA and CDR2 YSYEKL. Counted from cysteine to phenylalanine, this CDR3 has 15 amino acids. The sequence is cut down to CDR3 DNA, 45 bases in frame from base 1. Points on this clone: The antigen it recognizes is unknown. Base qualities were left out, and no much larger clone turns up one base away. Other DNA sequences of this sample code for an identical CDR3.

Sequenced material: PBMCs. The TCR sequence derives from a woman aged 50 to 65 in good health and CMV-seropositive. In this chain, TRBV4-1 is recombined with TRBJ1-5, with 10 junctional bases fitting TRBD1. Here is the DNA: TGCGCCAGCAGCCAAGAGACAGGGGGCTATCAGCCCCAGCATTTT. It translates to CASSQETGGYQPQHF.